Included here is one T cell receptor beta chain sequence, with context. The antigen is undetermined. The sample originates from a study of T cell responses to AZD1222 COVID-19 vaccine. Broader study findings: Just five or six AZD1222 recipients were seropositive at baseline. Clonal diversity was possibly underestimated, and the donors were mostly white British, with more females. Across the whole spike, CD4 TCRs peaked at regions 160-218 and 743-854. Nearly half of spike-specific TCRs reportedly target variant regions that are unmutated in the B.1.351 and B.1.1.7 variants.

CDR1 and CDR2 from the germline V gene are DFQATT and SNEGSKA (reference sequence). The CDR3 contains 14 residues. V was clipped by 3 bases and J by 7 bases, with 15 bases between them. Libraries were prepared by immunoSEQ multiplex PCR; TCRdb keeps only in-frame clonotypes and omits some of them. The table lists about 120,000 clones, 80% to 90% of them singletons. This sequence joins TRBV20-1 and TRBJ2-2; D is ambiguous. The clonotype comes from an adult in good health. The source material was peripheral blood, sampled on day 0 of AZD1222 vaccination. The CDR3 nucleotides read TGCAGTGCTAGTGGCGGCCGACCCGGCGGGGAGCTGTTTTTT. It yields the protein CSASGGRPGGELFF.